This entry features one T cell receptor beta chain sequence. Its antigen is still unknown. The sample holds no much larger clone one base away, and base qualities are not on file. These data belong to a study of OX40 agonist ivuxolimab in advanced cancers. For context, the study as a whole: Ivuxolimab was an agonistic, fully human IgG2 monoclonal antibody directed against OX40 (CD134), a costimulatory receptor. Intravenous ivuxolimab was administered to patients every 2 weeks at six dose levels: 0.01, 0.1, 0.3, 1.5, 3 and 10 mg/kg. Of the roughly 51 patients in dose escalation, 19 had hepatocellular carcinoma, approximately 15 had melanoma, 9 had renal cell carcinoma and 9 had head and neck cancer. In the dose-escalation cohort, 65% to 85% of patients were male, and the mean age was around 60 years with a range of roughly 23 to 79. Prior anti-PD-1, anti-PD-L1 or anti-CTLA-4 therapy was permitted, and 35% to 40% of dose-escalation patients had received checkpoint inhibitors. Partial responses occurred in three dose-escalation patients, of whom one had hepatocellular carcinoma and two had cutaneous melanoma. Peripheral TCRbeta sequencing aimed to test whether ivuxolimab altered TCR sequence diversity and caused clonal T-cell expansion. The paper reports the monotherapy dose-escalation portion (N of about 50 patients) of the phase I ivuxolimab trial. Here is what the overall study found, with its caveats: After ivuxolimab, expanded clones were on average more numerous among CD8+ T cells than among CD4+ T cells. The antigen specificity of the clonally expanded peripheral T cells was not determined. At doses of 0.1 to 3.0 mg/kg, clonal expansion of both CD4+ and CD8+ T cells in blood was seen between baseline and week 6. In the 0.1-3.0 mg/kg groups, partial responders had among the lowest normalized peripheral clonal expansion, particularly in CD8+ T cells. Low levels of normalized T-cell clonal expansion were also seen in some nonresponding patients.

Genomic DNA was isolated from the sorted cells so that the TCRbeta CDR3 region could be sequenced. The immunoSEQ Assay was used for sequencing of TCRbeta CDR3 regions. TCRdb re-hosts the immuneACCESS table, in-frame sequences only. Its copies lack some clones; in the studies checked, an unresolved V gene accounts for under half of them, and the cause for the rest is not known. The sample includes roughly 42,000 clones, with about 89% observed a single time. The biggest ten clones account for around 28% of the sample. The trial excluded patients who had a history of autoimmune disease or were on systemic immunosuppression. Peripheral blood for TCR sequencing was collected from all dose cohorts at baseline, on cycle 4 day 1, and on cycle 7 day 1. The samples were drawn from a first-in-human, open-label, multicenter phase I dose-escalation trial of ivuxolimab. Adults with locally advanced or metastatic melanoma, renal cell, hepatocellular, or head and neck squamous cell carcinoma were enrolled in the trial. CD4+ and CD8+ T cells were sorted separately from peripheral blood before TCR sequencing.

Via the germline V gene, CDR1 is SGHRS and CDR2 YFSETQ. Unmatched junction bases come to 3, with V trimmed by 4 bases and J by 3 bases. CDR3 length: 14 amino acids, cysteine to phenylalanine. The retained sequence is limited to the CDR3, 42 bases, with the frame set at the first base. The V and J genes are TRBV5-1 and TRBJ1-1; a stretch of 10 junction bases matches TRBD1. Sample: CD4+ or CD8+ T cells sorted from blood, taken in a trial of the OX40 agonist ivuxolimab. This clonotype originated in an adult with an advanced solid tumor such as melanoma, head and neck, liver or kidney cancer. The nucleotide sequence reads TGCGCCAGCAGCCCGGGGACAGGGGACACTGAAGCTTTCTTT. This codes for CASSPGTGDTEAFF.